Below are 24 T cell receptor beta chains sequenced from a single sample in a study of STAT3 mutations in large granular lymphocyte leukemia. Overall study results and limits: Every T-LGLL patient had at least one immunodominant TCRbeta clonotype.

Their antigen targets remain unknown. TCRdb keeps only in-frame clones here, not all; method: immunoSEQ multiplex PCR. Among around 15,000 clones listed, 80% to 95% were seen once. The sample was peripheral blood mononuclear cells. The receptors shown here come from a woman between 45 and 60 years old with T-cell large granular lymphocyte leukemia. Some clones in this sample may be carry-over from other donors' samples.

The CDR3, as DNA: TGTGCCAGCAGTTTAAGGCCGGGAGGGGATACGCAGTATTTT. Encoded protein: CASSLRPGGDTQYF. V and J are TRBV27 and TRBJ2-3; 8 positions agree with TRBD2. J lost 6 bases, V lost 2 bases, and 4 bases had no gene match. Germline V gene lookup returns CDR1 MNHEY and CDR2 SMNVEV (reference sequence). The CDR3 has 14 residues.

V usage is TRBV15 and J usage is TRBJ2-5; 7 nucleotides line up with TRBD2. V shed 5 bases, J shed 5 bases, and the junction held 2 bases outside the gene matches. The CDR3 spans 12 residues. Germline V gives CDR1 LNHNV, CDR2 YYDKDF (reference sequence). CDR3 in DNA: TGTGCCACCAGCTCCGGGGGGGAGACCCAGTACTTC. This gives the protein CATSSGGETQYF.

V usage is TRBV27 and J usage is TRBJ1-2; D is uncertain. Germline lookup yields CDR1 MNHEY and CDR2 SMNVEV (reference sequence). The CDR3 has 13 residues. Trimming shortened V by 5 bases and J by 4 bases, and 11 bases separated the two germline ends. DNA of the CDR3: TGTGCCAGCAGTCCGGAGTTCCCCTATGGCTACACCTTC. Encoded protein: CASSPEFPYGYTF.

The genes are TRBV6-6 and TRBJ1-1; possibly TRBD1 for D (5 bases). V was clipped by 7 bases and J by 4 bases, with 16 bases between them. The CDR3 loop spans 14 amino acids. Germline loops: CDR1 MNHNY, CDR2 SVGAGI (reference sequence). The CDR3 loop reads CASNVPGEGTEAFF. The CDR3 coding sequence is TGTGCCAGCAACGTCCCGGGGGAAGGCACTGAAGCTTTCTTT.

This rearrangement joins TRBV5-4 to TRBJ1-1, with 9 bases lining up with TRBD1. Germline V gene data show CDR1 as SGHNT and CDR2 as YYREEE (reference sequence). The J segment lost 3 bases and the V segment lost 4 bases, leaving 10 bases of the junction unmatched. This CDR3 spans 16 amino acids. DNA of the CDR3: TGTGCCAGCAGCCGCGGACAGGGGAGGATTGACACTGAAGCTTTCTTT. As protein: CASSRGQGRIDTEAFF.

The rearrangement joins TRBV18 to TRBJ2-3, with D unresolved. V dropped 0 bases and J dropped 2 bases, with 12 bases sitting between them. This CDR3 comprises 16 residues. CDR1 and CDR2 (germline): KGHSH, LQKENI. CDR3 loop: CASSPPKRRYTDTQYF. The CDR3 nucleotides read TGTGCCAGCTCACCACCGAAGAGGCGTTACACAGATACGCAGTATTTT. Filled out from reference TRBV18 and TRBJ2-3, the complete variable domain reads NAGVMQNPRHLVRRRGQEARLRCSPMKGHSHVYWYRQLPEEGLKFMVYLQKENIIDESGMPKERFSAEFPKEGPSILRIQQVVRGDSAAYFCASSPPKRRYTDTQYFGPGTRLTVL.

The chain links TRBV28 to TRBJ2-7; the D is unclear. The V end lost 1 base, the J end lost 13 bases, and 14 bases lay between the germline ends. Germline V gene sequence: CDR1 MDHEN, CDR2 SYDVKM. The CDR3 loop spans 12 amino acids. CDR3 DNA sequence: TGTGCCAGCAGTTTATTATTACCGATTTACTACTTC. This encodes CASSLLLPIYYF. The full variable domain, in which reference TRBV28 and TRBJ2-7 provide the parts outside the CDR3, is DVKVTQSSRYLVKRTGEKVFLECVQDMDHENMFWYRQDPGLGLRLIYFSYDVKMKEKGDIPEGYSVSREKKERFSLILESASTNQTSMYLCASSLLLPIYYFGPGTRLTVT.

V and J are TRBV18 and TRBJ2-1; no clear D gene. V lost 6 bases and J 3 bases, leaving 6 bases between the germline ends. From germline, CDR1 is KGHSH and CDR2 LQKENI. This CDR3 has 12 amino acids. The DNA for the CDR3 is TGTGCCAGCTCCCTTGACTACAATGAGCAGTTCTTC. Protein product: CASSLDYNEQFF.

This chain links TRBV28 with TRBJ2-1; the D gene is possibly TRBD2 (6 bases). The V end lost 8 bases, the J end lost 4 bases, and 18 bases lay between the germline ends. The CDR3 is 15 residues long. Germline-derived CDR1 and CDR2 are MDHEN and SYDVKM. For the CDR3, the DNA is TGTGCCAGCGTTTCCGGGACTTTGCTATACAATGAGCAGTTCTTC. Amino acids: CASVSGTLLYNEQFF. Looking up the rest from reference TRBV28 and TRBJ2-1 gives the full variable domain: DVKVTQSSRYLVKRTGEKVFLECVQDMDHENMFWYRQDPGLGLRLIYFSYDVKMKEKGDIPEGYSVSREKKERFSLILESASTNQTSMYLCASVSGTLLYNEQFFGPGTRLTVL.

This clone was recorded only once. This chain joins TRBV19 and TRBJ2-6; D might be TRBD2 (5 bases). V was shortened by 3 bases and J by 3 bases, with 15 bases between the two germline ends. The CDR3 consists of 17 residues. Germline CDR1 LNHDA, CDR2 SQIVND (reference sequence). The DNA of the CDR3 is TGTGCCAGTAGTATCCGAACTAGTCTACTTGGGGCCAACGTCCTGACTTTC. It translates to CASSIRTSLLGANVLTF.

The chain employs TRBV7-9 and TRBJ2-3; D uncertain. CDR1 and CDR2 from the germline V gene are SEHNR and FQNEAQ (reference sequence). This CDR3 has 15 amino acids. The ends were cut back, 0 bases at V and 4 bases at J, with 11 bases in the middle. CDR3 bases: TGTGCCAGCAGCTTAGCCCGAGGTGGTCCAGATACGCAGTATTTT. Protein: CASSLARGGPDTQYF.

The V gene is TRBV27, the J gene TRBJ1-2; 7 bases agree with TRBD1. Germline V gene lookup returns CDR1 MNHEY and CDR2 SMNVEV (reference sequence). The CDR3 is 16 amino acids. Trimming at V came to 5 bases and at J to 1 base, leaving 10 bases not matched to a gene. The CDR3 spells CASSPSGRGVNYGYTF. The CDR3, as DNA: TGTGCCAGCAGTCCCTCCGGCAGGGGGGTTAACTATGGCTACACCTTC.

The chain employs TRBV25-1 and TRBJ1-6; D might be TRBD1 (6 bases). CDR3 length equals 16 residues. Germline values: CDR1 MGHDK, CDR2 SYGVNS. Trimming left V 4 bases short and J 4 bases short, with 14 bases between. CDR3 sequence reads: CASSGSGTGYNSPLHF. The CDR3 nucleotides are TGTGCCAGCAGTGGATCGGGTACAGGGTATAATTCACCCCTCCACTTT.

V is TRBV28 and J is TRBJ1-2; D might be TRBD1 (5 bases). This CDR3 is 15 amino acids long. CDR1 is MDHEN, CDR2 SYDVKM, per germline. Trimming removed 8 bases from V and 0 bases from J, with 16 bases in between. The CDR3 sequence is CASGLQVHPNYGYTF. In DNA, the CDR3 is TGTGCCAGCGGGCTACAGGTACATCCTAACTATGGCTACACCTTC.

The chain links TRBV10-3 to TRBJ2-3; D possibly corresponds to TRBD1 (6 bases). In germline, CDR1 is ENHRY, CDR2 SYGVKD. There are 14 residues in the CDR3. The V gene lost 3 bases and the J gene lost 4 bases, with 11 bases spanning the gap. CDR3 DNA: TGTGCCATCAGTGACGGCAGGGGTGCAGATACGCAGTATTTT. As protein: CAISDGRGADTQYF.

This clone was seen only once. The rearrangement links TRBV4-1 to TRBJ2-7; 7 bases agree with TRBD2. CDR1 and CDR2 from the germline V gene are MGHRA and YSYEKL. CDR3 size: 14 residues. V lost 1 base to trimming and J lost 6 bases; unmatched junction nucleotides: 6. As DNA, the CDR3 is TGCGCCAGCAGCCAAGCAGGACTAGTGAGCGAGCAGTACTTC. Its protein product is CASSQAGLVSEQYF.

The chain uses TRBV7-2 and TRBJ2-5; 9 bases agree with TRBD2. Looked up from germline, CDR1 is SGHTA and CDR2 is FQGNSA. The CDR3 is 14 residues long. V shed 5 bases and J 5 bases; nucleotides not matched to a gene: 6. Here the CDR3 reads CASSVAGGGETQYF. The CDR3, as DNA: TGTGCCAGCAGCGTGGCGGGAGGGGGGGAGACCCAGTACTTC. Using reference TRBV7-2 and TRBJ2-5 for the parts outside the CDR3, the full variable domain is GAGVSQSPSNKVTEKGKDVELRCDPISGHTALYWYRQSLGQGLEFLIYFQGNSAPDKSGLPSDRFSAERTGGSVSTLTIQRTQQEDSAVYLCASSVAGGGETQYFGPGTRLLVL.

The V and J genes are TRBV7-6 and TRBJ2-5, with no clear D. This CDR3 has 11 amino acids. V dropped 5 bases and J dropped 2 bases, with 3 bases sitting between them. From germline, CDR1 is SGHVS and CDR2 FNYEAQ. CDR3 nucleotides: TGTGCCAGCAGCCGTCAAGAGACCCAGTACTTC. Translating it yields CASSRQETQYF.

The CDR3 loop reads CASKDGNQPQHF. CDR3 DNA: TGTGCCAGCAAGGACGGAAATCAGCCCCAGCATTTT. This chain joins TRBV28 and TRBJ1-5; D ambiguous. Trimming took off 7 bases at V and 4 bases at J, with 8 bases between the two ends. Per the germline V gene, CDR1 is MDHEN and CDR2 is SYDVKM. The CDR3 consists of 12 residues.

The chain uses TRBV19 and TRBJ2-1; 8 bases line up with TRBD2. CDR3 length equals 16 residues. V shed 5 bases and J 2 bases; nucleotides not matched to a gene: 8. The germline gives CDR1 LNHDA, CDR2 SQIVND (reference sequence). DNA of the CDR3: TGTGCCAGTAGTCCTCAGGGTAGCGGGACCTACAATGAGCAGTTCTTC. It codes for CASSPQGSGTYNEQFF.

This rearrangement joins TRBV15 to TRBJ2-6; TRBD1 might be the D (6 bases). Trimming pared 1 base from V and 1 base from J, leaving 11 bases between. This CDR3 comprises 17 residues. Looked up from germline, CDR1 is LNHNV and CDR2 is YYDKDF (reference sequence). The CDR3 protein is CATSRGNRASGANVLTF. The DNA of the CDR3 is TGTGCCACCAGCAGAGGCAACAGGGCGTCTGGGGCCAACGTCCTGACTTTC.

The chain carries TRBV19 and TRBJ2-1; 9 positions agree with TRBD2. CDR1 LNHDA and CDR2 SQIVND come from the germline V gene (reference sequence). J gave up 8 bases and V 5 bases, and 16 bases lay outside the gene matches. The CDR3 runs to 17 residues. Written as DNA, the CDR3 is TGTGCCAGTAGTGCCCGGGGACTAGCAAGTCCCCCCTATGAGCAGTTCTTC. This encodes CASSARGLASPPYEQFF.

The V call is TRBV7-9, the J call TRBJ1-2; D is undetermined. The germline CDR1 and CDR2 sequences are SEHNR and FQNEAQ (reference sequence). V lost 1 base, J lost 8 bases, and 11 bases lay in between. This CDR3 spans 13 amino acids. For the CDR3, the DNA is TGTGCCAGCAGCTTAGATACCCAGAGGGGCTACACCTTC. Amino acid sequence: CASSLDTQRGYTF.

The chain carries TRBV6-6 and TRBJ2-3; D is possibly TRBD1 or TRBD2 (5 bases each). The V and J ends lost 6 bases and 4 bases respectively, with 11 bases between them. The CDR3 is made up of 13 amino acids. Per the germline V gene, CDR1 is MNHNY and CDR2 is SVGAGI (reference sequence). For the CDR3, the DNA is TGTGCCAGCAGACTAGACAGTTCAGATACGCAGTATTTT. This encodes CASRLDSSDTQYF.